This T cell receptor beta chain was retrieved from a study of blood T cell repertoires in COVID-19. Study overall: Donors in the United States, Italy and Spain gave samples during acute or convalescent COVID-19. PBMCs, B-cell-depleted T cells, or T cells provided the cDNA or gDNA that made up the material.

The authors' processing: The authors estimated nucleated cell counts from reference gene primer amplification. TCRdb's copy holds only in-frame clones and misses some; the assay was immunoSEQ multiplex PCR. V, J and clone size were drawn from that table, and D and trimming were deduced from the DNA. Seen here are more than 85,000 clones, around 90% observed once, and the top ten hold more than 5%. Germline V CDR1 and CDR2: MNHEY, SVGAGI. V lost 6 bases and J lost 2; bases outside the gene matches: 3. This CDR3 region has 13 residues. This TCR came from a man between 65 and 85 years old with acute or convalescent COVID-19. This chain links TRBV6-5 with TRBJ1-1; TRBD1 aligns across 7 bases. Input material: peripheral blood. CDR3 nucleotides: TGTGCCAGCAGGAAGGGGGCCAACACTGAAGCTTTCTTT. Protein sequence: CASRKGANTEAFF.